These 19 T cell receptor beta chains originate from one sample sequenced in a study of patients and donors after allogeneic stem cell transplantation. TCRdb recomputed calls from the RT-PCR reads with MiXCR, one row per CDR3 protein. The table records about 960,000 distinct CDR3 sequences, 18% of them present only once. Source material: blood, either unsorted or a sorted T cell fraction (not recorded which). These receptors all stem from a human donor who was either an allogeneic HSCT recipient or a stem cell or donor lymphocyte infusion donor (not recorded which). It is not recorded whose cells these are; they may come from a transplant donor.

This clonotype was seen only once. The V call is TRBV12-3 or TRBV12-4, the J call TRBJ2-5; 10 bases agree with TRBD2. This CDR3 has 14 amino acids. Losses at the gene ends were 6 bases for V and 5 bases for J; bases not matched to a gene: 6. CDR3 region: CASRLAGAGETQYF. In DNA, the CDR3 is TGTGCCAGCAGGCTAGCGGGAGCAGGGGAGACCCAGTACTTC.

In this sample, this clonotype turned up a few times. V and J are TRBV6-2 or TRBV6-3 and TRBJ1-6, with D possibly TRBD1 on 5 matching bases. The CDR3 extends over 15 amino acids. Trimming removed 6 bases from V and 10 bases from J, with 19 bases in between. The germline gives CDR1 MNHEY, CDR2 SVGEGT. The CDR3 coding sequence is TGTGCCAGCAGCCGAATCGGGACTGGTGTATCACCCCTCCACTTT. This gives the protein CASSRIGTGVSPLHF.

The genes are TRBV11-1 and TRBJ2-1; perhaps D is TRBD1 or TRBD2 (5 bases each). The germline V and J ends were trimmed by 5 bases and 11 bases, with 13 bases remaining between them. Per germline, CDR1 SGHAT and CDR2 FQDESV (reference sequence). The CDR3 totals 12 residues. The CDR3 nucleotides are TGTGCCAGCAGCCATGGGTGGGGGAAGCAGTTCTTC. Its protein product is CASSHGWGKQFF.

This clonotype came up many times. The CDR3 spells CASSNSDSYQPQHF. The CDR3 DNA follows: TGTGCCAGCAGCAATTCGGACAGTTATCAGCCCCAGCATTTT. This chain joins TRBV12-3 or TRBV12-4 and TRBJ1-5, with D perhaps TRBD1 (6 bases). V shed 6 bases and J shed 5 bases, with 14 bases lying between them. This CDR3 is 14 amino acids long.

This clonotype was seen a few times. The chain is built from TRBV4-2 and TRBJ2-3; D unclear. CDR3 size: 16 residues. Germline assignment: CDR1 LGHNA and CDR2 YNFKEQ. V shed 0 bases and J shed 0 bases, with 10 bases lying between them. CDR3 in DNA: TGTGCCAGCAGCCAAGATGGAATCGGAAGCACAGATACGCAGTATTTT. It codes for CASSQDGIGSTDTQYF.

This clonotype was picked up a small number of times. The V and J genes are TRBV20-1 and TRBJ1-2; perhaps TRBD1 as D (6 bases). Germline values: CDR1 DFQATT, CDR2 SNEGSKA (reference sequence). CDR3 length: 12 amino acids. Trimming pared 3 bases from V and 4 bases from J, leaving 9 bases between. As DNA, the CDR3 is TGCAGTGCTAGGGAGGACAGCTATGGCTACACCTTC. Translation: CSAREDSYGYTF.

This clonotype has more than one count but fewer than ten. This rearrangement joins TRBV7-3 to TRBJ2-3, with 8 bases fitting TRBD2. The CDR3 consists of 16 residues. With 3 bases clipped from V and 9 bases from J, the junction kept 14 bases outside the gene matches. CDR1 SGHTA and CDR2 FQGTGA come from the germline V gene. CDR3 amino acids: CASSLVSGGSQITQYF. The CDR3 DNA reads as TGTGCCAGCAGCTTGGTGAGCGGGGGATCACAGATAACGCAGTATTTT.

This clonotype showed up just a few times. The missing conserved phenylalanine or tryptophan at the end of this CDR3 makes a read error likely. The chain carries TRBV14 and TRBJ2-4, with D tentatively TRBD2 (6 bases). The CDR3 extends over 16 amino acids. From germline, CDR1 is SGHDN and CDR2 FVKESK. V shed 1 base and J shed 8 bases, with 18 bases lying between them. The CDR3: CASSQAGLLLRDIQYL. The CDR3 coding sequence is TGTGCCAGCAGCCAAGCGGGACTCCTGCTTCGCGACATTCAGTACCTC.

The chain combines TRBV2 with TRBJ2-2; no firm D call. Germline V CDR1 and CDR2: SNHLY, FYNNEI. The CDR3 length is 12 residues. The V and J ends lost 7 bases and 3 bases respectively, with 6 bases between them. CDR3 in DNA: TGTGCCAGCAATATAGACACCGGGGAGCTGTTTTTT. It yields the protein CASNIDTGELFF.

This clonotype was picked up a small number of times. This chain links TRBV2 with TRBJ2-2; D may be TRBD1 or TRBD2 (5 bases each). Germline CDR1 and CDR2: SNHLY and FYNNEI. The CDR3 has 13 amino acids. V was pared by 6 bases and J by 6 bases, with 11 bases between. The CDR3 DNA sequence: TGTGCCAGCAGCGCCCAGGGAGCCGGGGAGCTGTTTTTT. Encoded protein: CASSAQGAGELFF. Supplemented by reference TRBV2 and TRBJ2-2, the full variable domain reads EPEVTQTPSHQVTQMGQEVILRCVPISNHLYFYWYRQILGQKVEFLVSFYNNEISEKSEIFDDQFSVERPDGSNFTLKIRSTKLEDSAMYFCASSAQGAGELFFGEGSRLTVL.

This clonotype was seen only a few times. In DNA, the CDR3 is TGCGCCAGCAGCCAAACGACTAGCACAGATACGCAGTATTTT. As protein: CASSQTTSTDTQYF. This chain joins TRBV4-3 and TRBJ2-3; D remains ambiguous. Germline assignment: CDR1 LGHNA and CDR2 YSLEER. V was trimmed by 2 bases and J by 0 bases, leaving 6 bases between them. The CDR3 consists of 14 residues.

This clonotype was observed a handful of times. For the CDR3, the DNA is TGCAGTGCTAGAATGATCGGAGAGCTCTATGGCTACACCTTC. Translating it yields CSARMIGELYGYTF. V and J are TRBV20-1 and TRBJ1-2; D unresolved. CDR1 and CDR2 (germline): DFQATT, SNEGSKA (reference sequence). The V end lost 2 bases, the J end lost 4 bases, and 14 bases lay between the germline ends. This CDR3 has 14 residues.

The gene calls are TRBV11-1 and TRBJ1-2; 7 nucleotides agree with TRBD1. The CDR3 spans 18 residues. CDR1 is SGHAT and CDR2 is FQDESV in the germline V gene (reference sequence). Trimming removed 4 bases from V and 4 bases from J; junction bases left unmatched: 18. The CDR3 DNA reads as TGTGCCAGCAGCTCGGCAAACATACAGGGGACTTGGTTCTATGGCTACACCTTC. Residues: CASSSANIQGTWFYGYTF. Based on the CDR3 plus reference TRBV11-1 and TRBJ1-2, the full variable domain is EAEVAQSPRYKITEKSQAVAFWCDPISGHATLYWYRQILGQGPELLVQFQDESVVDDSQLPKDRFSAERLKGVDSTLKIQPAELGDSAMYLCASSSANIQGTWFYGYTFGSGTRLTVV.

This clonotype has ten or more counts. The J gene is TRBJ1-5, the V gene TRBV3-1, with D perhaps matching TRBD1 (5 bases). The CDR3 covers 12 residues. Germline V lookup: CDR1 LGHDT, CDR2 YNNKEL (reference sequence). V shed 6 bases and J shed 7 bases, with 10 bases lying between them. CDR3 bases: TGTGCCAGCAGTCCAAGGGGACAGCCCCAGCATTTT. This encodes CASSPRGQPQHF.

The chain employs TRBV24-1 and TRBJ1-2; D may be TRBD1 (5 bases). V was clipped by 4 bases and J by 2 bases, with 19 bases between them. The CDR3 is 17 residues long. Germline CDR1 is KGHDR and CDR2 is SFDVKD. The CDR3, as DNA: TGTGCCACCAGTGACCCAGGGAGGGACGCGTCGAACTATGGCTACACCTTC. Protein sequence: CATSDPGRDASNYGYTF.

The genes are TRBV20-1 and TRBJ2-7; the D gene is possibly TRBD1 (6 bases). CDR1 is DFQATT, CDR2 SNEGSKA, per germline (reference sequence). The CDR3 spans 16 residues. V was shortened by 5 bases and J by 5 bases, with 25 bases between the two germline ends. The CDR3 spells CSAEGVVTRDGDEQYF. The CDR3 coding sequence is TGCAGTGCTGAGGGGGTCGTGACACGGGATGGGGACGAGCAGTACTTC.

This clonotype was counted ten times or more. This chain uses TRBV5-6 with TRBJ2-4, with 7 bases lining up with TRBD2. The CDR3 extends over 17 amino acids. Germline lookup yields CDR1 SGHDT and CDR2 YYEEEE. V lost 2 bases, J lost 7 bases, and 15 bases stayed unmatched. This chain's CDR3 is CASSFSLGRGRVNIQYF. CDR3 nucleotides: TGTGCCAGCAGCTTCTCGTTGGGGCGCGGGAGAGTGAACATTCAGTACTTC.

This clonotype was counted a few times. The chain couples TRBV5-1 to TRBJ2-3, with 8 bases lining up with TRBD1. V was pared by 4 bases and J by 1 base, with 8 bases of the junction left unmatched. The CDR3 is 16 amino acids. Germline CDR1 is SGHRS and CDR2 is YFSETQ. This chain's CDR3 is CASSLSTGEGTDTQYF. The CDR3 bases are TGCGCCAGCAGCCTATCGACAGGGGAAGGCACAGATACGCAGTATTTT.

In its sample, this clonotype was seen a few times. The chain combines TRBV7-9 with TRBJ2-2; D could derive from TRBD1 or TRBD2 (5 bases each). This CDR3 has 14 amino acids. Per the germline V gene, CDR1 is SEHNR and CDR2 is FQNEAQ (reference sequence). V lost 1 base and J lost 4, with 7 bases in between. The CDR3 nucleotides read TGTGCCAGCAGCTTAGTGGGGACCACCGGGGAGCTGTTTTTT. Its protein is CASSLVGTTGELFF.